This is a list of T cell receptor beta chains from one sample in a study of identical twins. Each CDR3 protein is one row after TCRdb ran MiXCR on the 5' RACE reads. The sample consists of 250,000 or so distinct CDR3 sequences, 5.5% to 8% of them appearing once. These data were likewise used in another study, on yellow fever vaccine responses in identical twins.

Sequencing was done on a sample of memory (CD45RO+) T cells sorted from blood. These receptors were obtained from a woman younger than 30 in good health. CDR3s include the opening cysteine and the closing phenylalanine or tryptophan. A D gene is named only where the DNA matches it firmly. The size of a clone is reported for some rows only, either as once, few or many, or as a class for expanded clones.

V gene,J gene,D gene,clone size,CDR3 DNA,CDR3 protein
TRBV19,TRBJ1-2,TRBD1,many,TGTGCCAGTAGCCAACATACCGGGACAGGGAAGGGCTACACCTTC,CASSQHTGTGKGYTF
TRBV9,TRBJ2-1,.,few,TGTGCCAGCAGCGTAGTTGGGGGAGAGTACAATGAGCAGTTCTTC,CASSVVGGEYNEQFF
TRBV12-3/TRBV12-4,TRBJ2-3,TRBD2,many,TGTGCCAGCAGTGGAGCGATGTCCGGGAGGGGAGCAGATACGCAGTATTTT,CASSGAMSGRGADTQYF
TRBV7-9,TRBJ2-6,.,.,TGTGCCAGCAGTTTAGCGACAGGGACTGGGGCCAACGTCCTGATTTTC,CASSLATGTGANVLIF
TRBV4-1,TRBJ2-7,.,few,TGCGCCAGCAGCCAAAAGGACGCCTCCTACGAGCAGTACTTC,CASSQKDASYEQYF
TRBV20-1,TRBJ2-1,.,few,TGCAGTGCACGTCCTGGACTTAATAATGATCCCCAGTTCTTC,CSARPGLNNDPQFF
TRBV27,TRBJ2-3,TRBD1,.,TGTGCCAGCAGTAAAGCCCGGACAGGGGTTGCCACAGATACGCAGTATTTT,CASSKARTGVATDTQYF
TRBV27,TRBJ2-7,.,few,TGTGCCAGCAGACTTGGGTCGAGCTCCTACGAGCAGTACTTC,CASRLGSSSYEQYF
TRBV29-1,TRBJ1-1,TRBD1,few,TGCAGCGTTACGTGGGGACAGGGGAACACTGAAGCTTTCTTT,CSVTWGQGNTEAFF
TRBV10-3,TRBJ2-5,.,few,TGTGCCATCAGCAGCGGTCACCAAGAGACCCAGTACTTC,CAISSGHQETQYF
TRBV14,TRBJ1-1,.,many,TGTGCCAGCAGCCCCTTAGCGGGGAACACTGAAGCTTTCTTT,CASSPLAGNTEAFF
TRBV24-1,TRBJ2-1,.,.,TGTGCCACCAGTGATATGCCCAACAGGGATGAGCAGTTCTTC,CATSDMPNRDEQFF
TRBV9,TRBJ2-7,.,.,TGTGCCAGCAGCGTAGCGGCCACCCCCTACGAGCAGTACTTC,CASSVAATPYEQYF
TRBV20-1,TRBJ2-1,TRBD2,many,TGCAGTCTTAATGGACTAGCGGACAATGAGCAGTTCTTC,CSLNGLADNEQFF
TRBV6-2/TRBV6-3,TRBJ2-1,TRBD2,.,TGTGCCAGCAGTCCGCGAGGACTAGCGGGAGGATTAGGCGGCTCCTACAATGAGCAGTTCTTC,CASSPRGLAGGLGGSYNEQFF
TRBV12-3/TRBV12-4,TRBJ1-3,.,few,TGTGCCAGCAGTCCACAGGCGAACCCTGGAAACACCATATATTTT,CASSPQANPGNTIYF
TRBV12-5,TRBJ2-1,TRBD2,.,TGTGCTAGTGGCCCGGGACTAGCGTCCCACAATGAGCAGTTCTTC,CASGPGLASHNEQFF
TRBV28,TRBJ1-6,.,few,TGTGCCAGCAGTCCCCATAGTAATAATTCACCCCTCCACTTT,CASSPHSNNSPLHF
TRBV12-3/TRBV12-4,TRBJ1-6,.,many,TGTGCCAGCAGGGGCAACAATTCACCCCTCCACTTT,CASRGNNSPLHF
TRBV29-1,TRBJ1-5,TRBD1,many,TGCAGCGTTGAATCACACGGACAGGGCCGGTATGATCAGCCCCAGCATTTT,CSVESHGQGRYDQPQHF
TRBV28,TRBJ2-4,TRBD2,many,TGTGCCAGCAGTTTATTAGCGGGAGACCGGGACATTCAGTACTTC,CASSLLAGDRDIQYF
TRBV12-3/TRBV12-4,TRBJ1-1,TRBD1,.,TGTGCCAGCAAGAAGGGGGCGCAGACTGAAGCTTTCTTT,CASKKGAQTEAFF
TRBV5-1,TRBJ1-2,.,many,TGCGCCAGCAGCTTGCCGGGGGTATATGGCTACACCTTC,CASSLPGVYGYTF
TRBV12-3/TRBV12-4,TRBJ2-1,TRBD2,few,TGTGCCAGCAGTTATAGCGGGAGGGCCGGAAATGAGCAGTTCTTC,CASSYSGRAGNEQFF
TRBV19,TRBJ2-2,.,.,TGTGCCAGTAACTTACAGGGGAGGGCCGGGGAGCTGTTTTTT,CASNLQGRAGELFF
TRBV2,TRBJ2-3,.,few,TGTGCCAGCAGTGTCCAGGGAAGTACGCAGTATTTT,CASSVQGSTQYF
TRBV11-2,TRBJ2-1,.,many,TGTGCCAGCAGCTTAGATCGTGTCGATAATGAGCAGTTCTTC,CASSLDRVDNEQFF
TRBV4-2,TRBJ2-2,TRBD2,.,TGTGCCAGCAGCCAAGCAGAGCCGGGACTAGCGAACACCGGGGAGCTGTTTTTT,CASSQAEPGLANTGELFF
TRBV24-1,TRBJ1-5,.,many,TGTGCCACCCCCAAGGGGGGGACACTGGTTAAGCCCCAGCATTTT,CATPKGGTLVKPQHF
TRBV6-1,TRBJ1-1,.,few,TGTGCCAGCAGCCCTGTGGTCACACCGGATTTCGGAGCTTTCTTT,CASSPVVTPDFGAFF